The clone carrying this T cell receptor (beta chain) appeared once. The CDR3 is 12 residues long. Germline V gene lookup returns CDR1 KGHSH and CDR2 LQKENI. Trimming pared 6 bases from V and 6 bases from J, leaving 12 bases between. This record comes from a study of blood T cell repertoires in COVID-19. Across the study: The origin of the acute and convalescent COVID-19 samples was the United States, Italy and Spain. PBMCs, B-cell-depleted T cells, or T cells were the source of the cDNA or gDNA that made up the material.

The assay was immunoSEQ multiplex PCR, and TCRdb's table has in-frame clones only and misses some. The sample lists about 120,000 clones, more than 60% seen once, with approximately 1.9% in the top ten. The chain has TRBV18 and TRBJ2-7, with D possibly TRBD2 on 6 matching bases. Sequencing used peripheral blood. The TCR sequence derives from a woman aged 70-85 years with acute or convalescent COVID-19. The CDR3 sequence: CASSPFGSEQYF. The CDR3 DNA follows: TGTGCCAGCTCCCCGTTCGGGAGCGAGCAGTACTTC. Full variable domain (rest looked up from reference TRBV18 and TRBJ2-7): NAGVMQNPRHLVRRRGQEARLRCSPMKGHSHVYWYRQLPEEGLKFMVYLQKENIIDESGMPKERFSAEFPKEGPSILRIQQVVRGDSAAYFCASSPFGSEQYFGPGTRLTVT.